Following are 17 T cell receptor beta chains from one sample sequenced in a study of breast tumors, draining lymph nodes, adjacent tissues. TCRdb re-analysed the multiplex PCR reads in MiXCR, keeping a single row per CDR3 protein. This table holds more than 20,000 distinct CDR3 sequences, 20% to 25% found once. Source material: breast tumor tissue. The receptors here all came from a female donor with breast cancer. Some clones in this sample may be carry-over from other donors' samples.

This clonotype has a handful of counts. This chain connects TRBV12-3 or TRBV12-4 to TRBJ2-4; 7 nucleotides line up with TRBD1. This CDR3 is built from 13 residues. V was clipped by 7 bases and J by 3 bases; unmatched bases: 3. The CDR3 protein is CASTRDSKNIQYF. The CDR3 region has the DNA TGTGCCAGCACTCGGGACAGCAAAAACATTCAGTACTTC.

This clonotype appeared many times. The chain carries TRBV7-3 and TRBJ2-2; D ambiguous. From germline, CDR1 is SGHTA and CDR2 FQGTGA. CDR3 length equals 13 residues. Trimming stripped 2 bases from V and 6 bases from J, with 7 bases between. In DNA form, the CDR3 reads TGTGCCAGCAGCTTATCCGAATCCGGGGAGCTGTTTTTT. Translating gives CASSLSESGELFF.

This clonotype was detected ten times or more. The V call is TRBV24-1, the J call TRBJ2-1; tentatively, D is TRBD2 (5 bases). The CDR3 contains 11 residues. Germline CDR1 reads KGHDR; CDR2 reads SFDVKD. V was clipped by 8 bases and J by 9 bases, with 10 bases between them. CDR3 in DNA: TGTGCCACCAATTCCCGGGGTGAGCAGTTCTTC. This sequence encodes CATNSRGEQFF.

In this sample, this clonotype turned up many times. This chain joins TRBV5-4 and TRBJ2-3, with D maybe TRBD2 (7 bases). Per the germline V gene, CDR1 is SGHNT and CDR2 is YYREEE (reference sequence). V gave up 0 bases and J gave up 4 bases, with 15 bases separating them. This CDR3 comprises 16 residues. The CDR3 nucleotides are TGTGCCAGCAGCTTGGGAGGGGGGGCAATTTCAGATACGCAGTATTTT. Protein sequence: CASSLGGGAISDTQYF.

This clonotype occurred many times. The chain uses TRBV7-9 and TRBJ1-5; D remains ambiguous. The CDR3 totals 13 residues. The germline V and J ends were trimmed by 4 bases and 5 bases, with 9 bases remaining between them. Germline CDR1 reads SEHNR; CDR2 reads FQNEAQ (reference sequence). DNA for the CDR3: TGTGCCAGCAGCTATAACAGCGATCAGCCCCAGCATTTT. Its translation: CASSYNSDQPQHF.

This clonotype was observed a handful of times. It may be a read error: a sequence one base away is much more abundant. The DNA for the CDR3 is TGTGCCAGCAGCTTATACGGGGGCAGTTCCAATGAGCAGTTCTTC. This gives the protein CASSLYGGSSNEQFF. The J gene is TRBJ2-1, the V gene TRBV7-2; D might be TRBD1 or TRBD2, each matching 6 bases. V was trimmed by 2 bases and J by 6 bases, leaving 14 bases between them. There are 15 residues in the CDR3. Germline V gene lookup returns CDR1 SGHTA and CDR2 FQGNSA.

This clonotype was counted many times. This chain joins TRBV20-1 and TRBJ2-7; TRBD1 is a possible D gene (6 bases). V lost 6 bases, J lost 1 base, and 16 bases lay in between. CDR1 is DFQATT, CDR2 SNEGSKA, per germline (reference sequence). The CDR3 contains 14 residues. The chain's CDR3 is CSARRGGQSYEQYF. The CDR3 DNA sequence: TGCAGTGCCAGGAGAGGGGGACAATCCTACGAGCAGTACTTC.

In this sample, this clonotype turned up many times. The chain recombines TRBV25-1 with TRBJ2-7; 8 nucleotides line up with TRBD1. Per germline, CDR1 MGHDK and CDR2 SYGVNS. The ends lost 2 bases at V and 2 bases at J; junction bases unmatched: 8. CDR3 length equals 16 residues. CDR3 nucleotide sequence: TGTGCCAGCAGTGAAACCTGGACAGGGACTCCCTACGAGCAGTACTTC. Translation gives CASSETWTGTPYEQYF.

In regard to this clonotype: One end of the junction does not line up with germline, which may come from a read error. The rearrangement joins TRBV11-2 to TRBJ2-5, with unresolved D. The CDR3 has 14 amino acids. The germline V gene has CDR1 SGHAT and CDR2 FQNNGV. The CDR3 DNA reads as TGTGCCAGCAGCCCTGTATCCCCCCAAGAGACCCAGTGCTTC. It encodes CASSPVSPQETQCF.

This clonotype was observed many times. This sequence joins TRBV19 and TRBJ1-2; no reliable D call. The CDR3 loop spans 13 amino acids. Per the germline V gene, CDR1 is LNHDA and CDR2 is SQIVND (reference sequence). Trimming removed 7 bases from V and 0 bases from J, with 9 bases in between. Here the CDR3 DNA reads TGTGCCAGTAAGACACTCACTAACTATGGCTACACCTTC. It specifies CASKTLTNYGYTF.

In its sample, this clonotype was seen many times. The V call is TRBV10-2, the J call TRBJ2-5; TRBD2 agrees at 8 bases. The V and J ends lost 4 bases and 5 bases, in that order; junction bases with no gene match: 12. The germline V gene has CDR1 WSHSY and CDR2 SAAADI. The CDR3 length is 16 residues. For the CDR3, the DNA is TGCGCCAGCAGTGGATTGGGGAGCGGGAGAAGTGAGACCCAGTACTTC. It codes for CASSGLGSGRSETQYF.

The chain combines TRBV7-2 with TRBJ2-7, with 8 nucleotides matching TRBD1. Germline-derived CDR1 and CDR2 are SGHTA and FQGNSA. The CDR3 has 15 amino acids. Trimming took 3 bases from V and 6 from J; bases not matched to a gene: 10. This CDR3 reads CASSFLWTGRGEQYF. In DNA form, the CDR3 reads TGTGCCAGCAGCTTTCTCTGGACAGGGCGAGGCGAGCAGTACTTC.

This clonotype was found many times. This chain connects TRBV9 to TRBJ2-2, with a tentative D call TRBD1 (7 bases). V was trimmed by 4 bases and J by 6 bases, leaving 19 bases between them. Looked up from germline, CDR1 is SGDLS and CDR2 is YYNGEE. This CDR3 comprises 16 residues. The CDR3: CASSSRQGGVAGELFF. The CDR3, as DNA: TGTGCCAGCAGCTCCCGACAGGGAGGCGTTGCCGGGGAGCTGTTTTTT.

A note on this clonotype: Lacking the conserved final phenylalanine or tryptophan, this CDR3 likely reflects a read error. CDR3 DNA: TGTGCCAGCAACTTCGGGGGTGAGCAGTTCCTC. Protein: CASNFGGEQFL. The gene calls are TRBV7-3 and TRBJ2-1; possibly TRBD2 for D (6 bases). CDR3 size: 11 residues. V lost 7 bases and J 9 bases, leaving 10 bases between the germline ends. Germline lookup yields CDR1 SGHTA and CDR2 FQGTGA.

This clonotype was counted many times. The chain is built from TRBV7-2 and TRBJ2-3; tentatively, D is TRBD2 (5 bases). Trimming took 3 bases from V and 10 from J, leaving 14 bases between them. The germline V gene encodes CDR1 SGHTA and CDR2 FQGNSA. The CDR3 has 13 residues. For the CDR3, the DNA is TGTGCCAGCAGCTTCACTTCCGCCGGGGCGCAGTATTTT. This sequence encodes CASSFTSAGAQYF.

This clonotype is labeled as medium-sized. The chain is built from TRBV5-1 and TRBJ2-2; no clear D gene. This CDR3 spans 14 amino acids. The V and J ends lost 7 bases and 1 base respectively, with 11 bases between them. CDR1 and CDR2 from the germline V gene are SGHRS and YFSETQ. The CDR3 nucleotides are TGCGCCAGCGCTCGGGCAGAGAACACCGGGGAGCTGTTTTTT. Translation gives CASARAENTGELFF.

In regard to this clonotype: The junction and the germline gene differ at one end; a read error may be behind it. CDR3 protein: CASSITTLAAGGPGIGELFF. As DNA, the CDR3 is TGTGCTAGCAGCATAACAACGCTGGCGGCGGGAGGGCCGGGCATCGGGGAGCTGTTTTTT. The rearrangement uses TRBV7-7 and TRBJ2-2; TRBD2 agrees at 9 bases. CDR1 and CDR2 from the germline V gene are SSHAT and FNYEAQ (reference sequence). CDR3 length: 20 residues.